This T cell receptor (beta chain) was retrieved from a study of OX40 agonist ivuxolimab in advanced cancers. Study at large: Melanoma, hepatocellular carcinoma, head and neck or renal cell cancer occurred in dose-escalation patients. Three patients had partial responses: one hepatocellular carcinoma, two cutaneous melanoma. General study results and limits: Also present in some nonresponders was a low level of normalized T-cell clonal expansion.

The protocol was immunoSEQ multiplex PCR, while the TCRdb copy is restricted to in-frame clones and leaves out a portion. In the table there are around 62,000 clones, 89% of which are singletons. With V trimmed by 4 bases and J by 7 bases, 9 bases remained unmatched. CDR1 and CDR2 from the germline V gene are SGHRS and YFSETQ. This CDR3 spans 15 amino acids. This clone showed up just a few times. The antigen is not known. This TCR was recovered from an adult with an advanced solid tumor such as melanoma, head and neck, liver or kidney cancer. Sequences were derived from CD4+ or CD8+ T cells sorted from blood, sampled in a trial of the OX40 agonist ivuxolimab. The genes are TRBV5-1 and TRBJ2-1; 9 bases are shared with TRBD1. CDR3 nucleotide sequence: TGCGCCAGCAGCCCCCGGGACAGGGAGTTAAATGAGCAGTTCTTC. This encodes CASSPRDRELNEQFF.